Listed here are 5 T cell receptor beta chains from one sample, sequenced in a study of blood T cell repertoires in COVID-19. Here immunoSEQ multiplex PCR was the method, and the copy in TCRdb shows in-frame clones only, minus some. The data contain about 200,000 clones, about 79% of them singletons. Input material: peripheral blood. The receptors here all came from a human donor in a cohort sampled during active COVID-19.

The V gene is TRBV5-1, the J gene TRBJ2-7, with 8 positions matching TRBD1. The CDR3 has 16 amino acids. The ends lost 5 bases at V and 0 bases at J; junction bases unmatched: 10. The V gene's germline CDR1 is SGHRS and CDR2 YFSETQ. CDR3 region: CASSPSSGTGSYEQYF. CDR3 in DNA: TGCGCCAGCAGTCCTTCCTCCGGGACAGGCTCCTACGAGCAGTACTTC. The full variable domain, rest sourced from reference TRBV5-1 and TRBJ2-7, is KAGVTQTPRYLIKTRGQQVTLSCSPISGHRSVSWYQQTPGQGLQFLFEYFSETQRNKGNFPGRFSGRQFSNSRSEMNVSTLELGDSALYLCASSPSSGTGSYEQYFGPGTRLTVT.

The chain couples TRBV2 to TRBJ2-5; perhaps TRBD2 as D (6 bases). Germline lookup yields CDR1 SNHLY and CDR2 FYNNEI. The CDR3 has 15 amino acids. The V end was cut by 6 bases, the J end by 4 bases, with 18 bases between. The CDR3: CASSAGRRVGETQYF. CDR3 DNA sequence: TGTGCCAGCAGCGCTGGACGGAGGGTTGGAGAGACCCAGTACTTC. The full variable domain, in which reference TRBV2 and TRBJ2-5 provide the parts outside the CDR3, is EPEVTQTPSHQVTQMGQEVILRCVPISNHLYFYWYRQILGQKVEFLVSFYNNEISEKSEIFDDQFSVERPDGSNFTLKIRSTKLEDSAMYFCASSAGRRVGETQYFGPGTRLLVL.

In DNA, the CDR3 is TGTGCCAGCAGCCGTCAGCGGGAGGGCCCCAACGAGCAGTACTTC. Encoded protein: CASSRQREGPNEQYF. The chain joins TRBV5-5 to TRBJ2-7; 10 nucleotides match TRBD2. Trimming took 4 bases from V and 5 from J; bases not matched to a gene: 9. The length of the CDR3 is 15 residues. From germline, CDR1 is SGHKS and CDR2 YYEKEE (reference sequence).

This chain uses TRBV7-2 with TRBJ2-5; TRBD1 agrees at 10 bases. Per germline, CDR1 SGHTA and CDR2 FQGNSA. The CDR3 is 16 amino acids. J lost 5 bases, V lost 1 base, and 7 bases had no gene match. As DNA, the CDR3 is TGTGCCAGCAGCTTAGGGCCGACAGGGGGCCTGGAGACCCAGTACTTC. Translated, it gives CASSLGPTGGLETQYF. The full variable domain, its missing parts supplied by reference TRBV7-2 and TRBJ2-5, is GAGVSQSPSNKVTEKGKDVELRCDPISGHTALYWYRQSLGQGLEFLIYFQGNSAPDKSGLPSDRFSAERTGGSVSTLTIQRTQQEDSAVYLCASSLGPTGGLETQYFGPGTRLLVL.

The chain's CDR3 is CASSPIGIMENEAFF. The CDR3 nucleotides read TGTGCCAGCAGCCCAATAGGTATTATGGAGAATGAAGCTTTCTTT. The rearrangement uses TRBV7-9 and TRBJ1-1; D not resolved. The CDR3 contains 15 residues. V lost 5 bases to trimming and J lost 7 bases, with 20 bases between them. Looked up from germline, CDR1 is SEHNR and CDR2 is FQNEAQ (reference sequence).